This TCR beta chain was sequenced in a study of cytomegalovirus exposure and HLA in healthy donors. Findings and limits, study-wide: Sequencing depth across donors, presence/absence analyses assumed, was roughly uniform. The study flagged some 180 TCR beta chains as cytomegalovirus-associated.

The PCR was carried out with 60 Vbeta primers and 13 Jbeta primers. The method was immunoSEQ multiplex PCR; TCRdb's version includes in-frame clones alone and lacks a portion of them. The table has under 200,000 clones, 79% seen once. Trimming left V 5 bases short and J 2 bases short, with 21 bases between. Per germline, CDR1 SEHNR and CDR2 FQNEAQ (reference sequence). The CDR3 contains 17 residues. In this sample, this clone turned up a few times. Its antigen is undetermined. The rearrangement links TRBV7-9 to TRBJ1-1; D possibly corresponds to TRBD1 (5 bases). The TCR sequence derives from a male donor in good health and CMV-seropositive. Specimen: PBMCs. CDR3 nucleotide sequence: TGTGCCAGCAGCCTGACAGACTTTGGATTGATTAACACTGAAGCTTTCTTT. It codes for CASSLTDFGLINTEAFF.